This T cell receptor beta chain was found in a study of monozygotic twins with inflammatory bowel disease. The study's findings and limits: It was in IBD patients that TCRbeta diversity (inverse Simpson) was lower than in healthy co-twins.

Template switching added UMIs carrying a 6-nucleotide sample barcode. TCRdb reanalyzed the 5' RACE reads, giving one entry per CDR3 protein sequence and no DNA. The sample table sets out about 300,000 distinct CDR3 sequences. The CDR3 spans 18 residues. The germline V gene has CDR1 MNHEY and CDR2 SMNVEV (reference sequence). A roughly 2.5 ml blood sample was drawn per donor. Total RNA isolation used whole blood (no T cell sorting was performed). To note about this clonotype: The antigen is not known.

This clonotype originated in a human donor with ulcerative colitis or Crohn's disease, or a healthy co-twin of an affected twin (not recorded which). Sequences were obtained from blood. The chain links TRBV27 to TRBJ1-3; the D call from TCRdb, TRBD1, cannot be confirmed without DNA. CDR3 protein: CASSSRDSNTLGGNTIYF.